This is a list of T cell receptor beta chains from one sample in a study of vaccination effects on CD4 cells after COVID-19. These TCRs' antigens remain unknown. Generated by immunoSEQ multiplex PCR, the TCRdb table keeps only in-frame clones and is missing some. This sample has about 13,000 clones, with roughly 73% found just once. Sequenced here: CD4+ T cells from PBMCs cultured with HCoV-NL63 spike peptides, sampled after COVID-19 vaccination. These receptors were collected from a human donor who had a prior SARS-CoV-2 infection. The CDR3 runs from the conserved cysteine through the conserved F or W. D genes are given only for firm matches. Rows give clone size only sometimes, using once, few, many, or a class for an expanded clone.

clone size	V gene	D gene	J gene	CDR3 protein	CDR3 DNA
NA	TRBV11-3	TRBD1	TRBJ2-3	CASSLGDSFITDTQYF	TGTGCCAGCAGCTTAGGGGACAGCTTTATCACAGATACGCAGTATTTT
NA	TRBV4-3	NA	TRBJ1-4	CASSRRRGGTQTNEKLFF	TGCGCCAGCAGCCGTCGGAGGGGCGGTACCCAAACTAATGAAAAACTGTTTTTT
NA	TRBV7-9	NA	TRBJ2-1	CASSTDRDNEQFF	TGTGCCAGCAGCACGGACCGTGACAATGAGCAGTTCTTC
few	TRBV19	TRBD1	TRBJ2-5	CASSPPRQGGQETQYF	TGTGCCAGTAGTCCTCCGCGACAGGGTGGACAAGAGACCCAGTACTTC
NA	TRBV7-8	NA	TRBJ1-1	CASRLSRENTEAFF	TGTGCCAGCAGACTGAGCAGGGAGAACACTGAAGCTTTCTTT
NA	TRBV6-5	NA	TRBJ1-2	CASSRTLGGYTF	TGTGCCAGCAGTCGGACACTGGGGGGCTACACCTTC
NA	TRBV7-8	NA	TRBJ2-7	CASSLLGRFEQYF	TGTGCCAGCAGCTTACTTGGGCGTTTTGAGCAGTACTTC
NA	TRBV30	NA	TRBJ1-2	CAWSPAGSYGYTF	TGTGCCTGGAGTCCGGCAGGTTCCTATGGCTACACCTTC
NA	TRBV6-5	TRBD2	TRBJ2-7	CASSLGGEQYF	TGTGCCAGCAGTTTGGGGGGGGAGCAGTACTTC
few	TRBV27	NA	TRBJ1-5	CASSLWARSMDSNQPQHF	TGTGCCAGCAGTTTATGGGCCAGGAGTATGGATAGCAATCAGCCCCAGCATTTT
NA	TRBV27	TRBD2	TRBJ2-3	CASRGPSLAGGSGDTQYF	TGTGCCAGCAGGGGGCCTAGTCTAGCGGGAGGGTCCGGAGATACGCAGTATTTT
NA	TRBV20-1	NA	TRBJ1-4	CSAFRREKLFF	TGCAGTGCCTTCCGACGGGAAAAACTGTTTTTT
NA	TRBV18	NA	TRBJ2-1	CASSPGGRLSYNEQFF	TGTGCCAGCTCACCGGGGGGAAGACTCTCCTACAATGAGCAGTTCTTC
NA	TRBV9	NA	TRBJ1-6	CASSPRGTGHSPLHF	TGTGCCAGCAGCCCCCGTGGGACGGGGCATTCACCCCTCCACTTT
NA	TRBV25-1	NA	TRBJ1-2	CASSEGGGSLIRGYTF	TGTGCCAGCAGTGAAGGGGGGGGTAGCTTAATTAGGGGCTACACCTTC